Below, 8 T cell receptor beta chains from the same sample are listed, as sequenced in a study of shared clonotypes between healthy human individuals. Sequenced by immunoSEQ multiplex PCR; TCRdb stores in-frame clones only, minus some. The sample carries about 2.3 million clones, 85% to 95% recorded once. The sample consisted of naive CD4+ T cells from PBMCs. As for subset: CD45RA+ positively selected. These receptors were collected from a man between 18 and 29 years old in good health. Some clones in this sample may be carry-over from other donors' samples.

CDR3 DNA sequence: TGTGCCAGCAGTGACCTAGTTCTAATCGCTATCCAAGAGACCCAGTACTTC. This gives the protein CASSDLVLIAIQETQYF. The rearrangement links TRBV6-1 to TRBJ2-5; D is unclear. V shed 3 bases and J shed 1 base, with 18 bases lying between them. From germline, CDR1 is MNHNS and CDR2 SASEGT. CDR3 size: 17 residues.

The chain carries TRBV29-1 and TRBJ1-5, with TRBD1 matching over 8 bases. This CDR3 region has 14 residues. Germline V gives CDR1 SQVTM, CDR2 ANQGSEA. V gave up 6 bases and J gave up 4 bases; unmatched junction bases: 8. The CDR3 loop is CSVAVTGVNQPQHF. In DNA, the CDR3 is TGCAGCGTCGCAGTGACAGGGGTGAATCAGCCCCAGCATTTT.

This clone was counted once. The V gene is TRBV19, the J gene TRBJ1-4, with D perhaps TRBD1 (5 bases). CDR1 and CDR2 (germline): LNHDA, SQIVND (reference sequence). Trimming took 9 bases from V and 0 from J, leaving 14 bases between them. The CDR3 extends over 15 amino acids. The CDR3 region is CASSDSPTTNEKLFF. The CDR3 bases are TGTGCCAGCAGTGACAGCCCCACAACTAATGAAAAACTGTTTTTT. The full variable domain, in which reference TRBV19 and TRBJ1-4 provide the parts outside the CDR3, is DGGITQSPKYLFRKEGQNVTLSCEQNLNHDAMYWYRQDPGQGLRLIYYSQIVNDFQKGDIAEGYSVSREKKESFPLTVTSAQKNPTAFYLCASSDSPTTNEKLFFGSGTQLSVL.

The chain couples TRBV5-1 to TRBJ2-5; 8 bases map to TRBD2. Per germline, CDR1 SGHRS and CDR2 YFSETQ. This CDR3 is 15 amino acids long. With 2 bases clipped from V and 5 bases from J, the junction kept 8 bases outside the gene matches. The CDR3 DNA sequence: TGCGCCAGCAGCTTTACAGGGACTAGTTCGGAGACCCAGTACTTC. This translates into CASSFTGTSSETQYF.

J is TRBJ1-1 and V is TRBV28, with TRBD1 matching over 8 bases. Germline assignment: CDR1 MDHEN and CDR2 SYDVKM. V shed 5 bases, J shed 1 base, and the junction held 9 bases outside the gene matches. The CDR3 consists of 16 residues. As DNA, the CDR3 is TGTGCCAGCAGTCTAAGCAGGGGGCCCCCGAACACTGAAGCTTTCTTT. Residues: CASSLSRGPPNTEAFF.

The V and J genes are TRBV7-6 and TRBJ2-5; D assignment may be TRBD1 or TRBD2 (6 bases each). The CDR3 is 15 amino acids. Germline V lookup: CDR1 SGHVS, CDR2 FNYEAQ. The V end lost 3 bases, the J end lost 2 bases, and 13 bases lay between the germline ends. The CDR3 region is CASSFLGGRQETQYF. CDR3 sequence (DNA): TGTGCCAGCAGCTTTTTAGGGGGGAGGCAAGAGACCCAGTACTTC.

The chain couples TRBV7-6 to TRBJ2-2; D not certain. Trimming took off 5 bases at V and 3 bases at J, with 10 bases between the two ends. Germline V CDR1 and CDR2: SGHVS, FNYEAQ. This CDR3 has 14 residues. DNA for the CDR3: TGTGCCAGCAGCCTAGGACCGGACACCGGGGAGCTGTTTTTT. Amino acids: CASSLGPDTGELFF.

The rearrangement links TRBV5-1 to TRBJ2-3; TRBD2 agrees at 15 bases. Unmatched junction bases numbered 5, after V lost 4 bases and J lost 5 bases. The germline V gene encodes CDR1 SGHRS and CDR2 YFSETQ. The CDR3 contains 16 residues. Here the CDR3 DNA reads TGCGCCAGCAGCGGACTAGCGGGAGGGATCAGAGATACGCAGTATTTT. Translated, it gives CASSGLAGGIRDTQYF.